Given below is one T cell receptor (beta chain) in context. Authors' data handling: Reference gene primer amplification gave nucleated cell count estimates. TCRdb keeps only in-frame clones here, not all; method: immunoSEQ multiplex PCR. V and J calls plus clone size are reproduced from that table; the DNA served to infer D and trimming. The sample lists about 100,000 clones, roughly 88% seen once, with under 7% in the top ten. The CDR3 length is 18 residues. Germline values: CDR1 SGHVS, CDR2 FNYEAQ. After removal of 1 base from V and 3 bases from J, the junction contained 9 bases not matched to a gene. This entry is derived from a study of blood T cell repertoires in COVID-19. Turning to the study itself: Acute and convalescent COVID-19 samples came from the United States, Italy and Spain.

The sequence was obtained from an older woman with acute or convalescent COVID-19. Input material: peripheral blood. The chain couples TRBV7-6 to TRBJ2-2; 9 bases match TRBD2. The CDR3 reads CASSLEVAGGSYTGELFF. The CDR3 nucleotides are TGTGCCAGCAGCTTAGAGGTCGCGGGAGGGTCGTACACCGGGGAGCTGTTTTTT.